The present entry profiles one T cell receptor beta chain with its context. Germline V gene data show CDR1 as SQVTM and CDR2 as ANQGSEA. V was trimmed by 5 bases and J by 8 bases, leaving 15 bases between them. The CDR3 spans 12 residues. Study processing details: Researchers report that nucleated cell counts were estimated from reference gene primer amplification. Clones were read by immunoSEQ multiplex PCR, and TCRdb kept only the in-frame ones, dropping some. V and J calls and clone size are as listed in that table; D and trimming were resolved from the DNA. This sample carries around 60,000 clones, about four fifths of them seen once, and the ten largest clones take approximately 3.5%. This record comes from a study of blood T cell repertoires in COVID-19. Turning to the study itself: Acute-phase and convalescent COVID-19 samples originated in the United States, Italy and Spain. The analysed material was cDNA or gDNA that came from T cells, B-cell-depleted T cells, or PBMCs.

This TCR derives from a woman aged 80 or older with acute or convalescent COVID-19. The chain recombines TRBV29-1 with TRBJ1-2; D perhaps matches TRBD1 (6 bases). Sequenced material: peripheral blood. CDR3 residues: CSVTDRSSGYTF. CDR3 bases: TGCAGCGTTACCGACAGGTCGAGCGGCTACACCTTC.